Listed below are T cell receptor beta chains from one sample, sequenced in a study of blood T cell repertoires in COVID-19. Assay: immunoSEQ multiplex PCR; the TCRdb copy retains only in-frame clones and omits some. The sample lists over 200,000 clones; about 94% were seen once. Input material: peripheral blood. All receptors derive from a man between 60 and 75 years old with COVID-19, enrolled during active disease. CDR3s include the opening cysteine and the closing phenylalanine or tryptophan. A D gene is named only where the DNA matches it firmly. Clone sizes are given selectively: once, few, many, or a class where the clone is expanded.

TRBJ1-2	TRBV30	14	NA	NA	CAWRYGGTLEGYTF	TGTGCCTGGAGGTATGGGGGGACCTTAGAAGGCTACACCTTC
TRBJ1-4	TRBV7-9	15	NA	NA	CASSFTGLANEKLFF	TGTGCCAGCAGCTTTACAGGGTTGGCTAATGAAAAACTGTTTTTT
TRBJ1-1	TRBV14	13	NA	NA	CASSQAPGGMAFF	TGTGCCAGCAGCCAAGCACCTGGGGGGATGGCTTTCTTT
TRBJ1-2	TRBV6-2/TRBV6-3	16	once	TRBD1	CASSYVQGARSYGYTF	TGTGCCAGCAGTTACGTCCAGGGGGCGAGGAGCTATGGCTACACCTTC
TRBJ1-2	TRBV7-2	15	NA	NA	CASSLVGEAYYGYTF	TGTGCCAGCAGCTTAGTAGGTGAGGCGTACTATGGCTACACCTTC
TRBJ2-7	TRBV27	14	once	NA	CASSRGDLAYEQYF	TGTGCCAGCAGCCGAGGGGACTTGGCCTACGAGCAGTACTTC
TRBJ2-2	TRBV4-1	16	NA	NA	CASSQKGTWNTGELFF	TGCGCCAGCAGCCAAAAAGGGACTTGGAACACCGGGGAGCTGTTTTTT
TRBJ1-4	TRBV12-3/TRBV12-4	12	NA	TRBD1	CASRGTGQKLFF	TGTGCCAGCAGGGGGACAGGGCAAAAACTGTTTTTT
TRBJ1-1	TRBV12-3/TRBV12-4	13	NA	NA	CATTSGGFSEAFF	TGTGCCACCACCTCGGGTGGGTTCTCTGAAGCTTTCTTT
TRBJ2-2	TRBV19	15	NA	NA	CASSIGFRGTGELFF	TGTGCCAGTAGTATAGGCTTCCGGGGCACCGGGGAGCTGTTTTTT
TRBJ2-7	TRBV12-3/TRBV12-4	13	NA	NA	CASSWTGGGEQYF	TGTGCCAGCAGTTGGACAGGAGGAGGGGAGCAGTACTTC
TRBJ1-6	TRBV21-1	19	NA	NA	CASSEPGTLYSLYNSPLHF	TGTGCCAGCAGCGAACCCGGGACTTTATACTCCCTATATAATTCACCCCTCCACTTT
TRBJ1-1	TRBV10-3	16	few	NA	CAIRNSEGDANTEAFF	TGTGCCATCAGGAACTCCGAAGGGGATGCGAACACTGAAGCTTTCTTT
TRBJ2-3	TRBV5-1	15	NA	TRBD1	CASGPGQGRTDTQYF	TGCGCCAGCGGTCCGGGACAGGGTCGTACAGATACGCAGTATTTT
TRBJ1-6	TRBV28	12	NA	NA	CASSPLHSPLHF	TGTGCCAGCAGTCCCCTCCATTCACCCCTCCACTTT